This T cell receptor (beta chain) is from a study of OX40 agonist ivuxolimab in advanced cancers. Study-wide context: Partial response was recorded in three patients: one hepatocellular carcinoma and two cutaneous melanoma cases. General study results and limits: Circulating CD4+ and CD8+ T cells showed clonal expansion by week 6 at 0.1 to 3.0 mg/kg. Patients who responded partially at 0.1-3.0 mg/kg showed clonal expansion ranking among the lowest. The specificity for antigen of the expanded peripheral T cells was not determined.

Concerning this clone itself: Its antigen is not known.

The data were produced by immunoSEQ multiplex PCR, yet TCRdb's version contains in-frame clones alone and is incomplete. Found here are 50,000 to 65,000 clones, approximately 78% of them singletons; the top ten hold around 5%. There are 13 residues in the CDR3. Germline CDR1 MRHNA, CDR2 SNTAGT. V was pared by 4 bases and J by 5 bases, with 1 base of the junction left unmatched. The rearrangement links TRBV6-4 to TRBJ2-1, with 8 bases that match TRBD2. The clonotype was recovered from an adult with an advanced solid tumor such as melanoma, head and neck, liver or kidney cancer. Source: CD4+ or CD8+ T cells sorted from blood, taken in a trial of the OX40 agonist ivuxolimab. CDR3 nucleotides: TGTGCCAGCAGTGTAGCGGGAAACAATGAGCAGTTCTTC. It encodes CASSVAGNNEQFF.